In its sample, the clone carrying this T cell receptor (beta chain) was seen a few times. What it binds is unknown. The data were taken from a study of identical twins. The study, taken as a whole, reports: Insertions ran lower in abundant cord blood beta clonotypes, though not in memory repertoires. With monozygotic twins, out-of-frame TCR alpha sharing exceeded what models estimated. Interpretation of the results relied on cross-sectional statistical analysis and not on following the same donors.

Trimming stripped 3 bases from V and 6 bases from J, with 12 bases between. The CDR3 contains 12 residues. The germline gives CDR1 DFQATT, CDR2 SNEGSKA (reference sequence). A single record per CDR3 protein comes from TCRdb applying MiXCR to the 5' RACE reads. The data show 310,000 or so distinct CDR3 sequences, with roughly 10% seen just once and approximately 6.6% held by the top ten. The same sample was also used in a study of yellow fever vaccine responses in identical twins.

This chain connects TRBV20-1 to TRBJ2-7; no firm D call. The sequence was collected from a woman aged 18-30 years in good health. Specimen: CD8+ T cells sorted from blood. The CDR3 DNA sequence: TGCAGTGCTAGGAGGTTGTCGGGCGAGCAGTACTTC. Protein: CSARRLSGEQYF.